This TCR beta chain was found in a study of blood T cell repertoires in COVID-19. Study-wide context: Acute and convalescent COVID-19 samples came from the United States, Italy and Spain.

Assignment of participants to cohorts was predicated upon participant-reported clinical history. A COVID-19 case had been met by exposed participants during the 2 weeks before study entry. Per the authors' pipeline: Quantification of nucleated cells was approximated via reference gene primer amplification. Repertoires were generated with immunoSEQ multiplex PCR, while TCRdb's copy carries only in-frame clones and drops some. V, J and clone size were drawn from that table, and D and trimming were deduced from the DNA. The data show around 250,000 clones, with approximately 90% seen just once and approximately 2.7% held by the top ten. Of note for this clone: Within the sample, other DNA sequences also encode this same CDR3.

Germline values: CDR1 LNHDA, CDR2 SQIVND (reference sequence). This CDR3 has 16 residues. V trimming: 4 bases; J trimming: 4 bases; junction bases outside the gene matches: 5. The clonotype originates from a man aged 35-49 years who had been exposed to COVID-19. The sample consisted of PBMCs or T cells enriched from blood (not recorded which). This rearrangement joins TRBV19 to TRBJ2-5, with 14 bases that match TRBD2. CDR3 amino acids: CASSTGLAGEGETQYF. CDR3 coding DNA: TGTGCCAGTAGTACGGGACTAGCGGGAGAGGGAGAGACCCAGTACTTC.